This T cell receptor (beta chain) was identified in a study of control samples from healthy donors and cancer patients (dated by TCRdb to 2020 to 2022). The library came from the immunoSEQ multiplex PCR assay. TCRdb provides this immuneACCESS table in a form limited to in-frame rearrangements. Some clones are lacking; in checked studies, under half of them reflect an unresolved V gene, and why the rest are absent is not known. The sample records about 120,000 clones, about 92% of which are singletons. The top ten clonotypes cover under 0.7% of the sample. In the germline V gene, CDR1 corresponds to MNHEY and CDR2 to SVGAGI. The CDR3 holds 14 amino acids from the cysteine to the phenylalanine. Kept here is only the CDR3 DNA, which spans 42 bases and is read in frame from base 1. Cut back by 6 bases and 3 bases, the V and J ends lie 15 bases apart. A remark on this clone: There is no known antigen for this receptor. The sample holds no much larger clone one base away, and base qualities are not on file.

Recombination connected TRBV6-5 to TRBJ2-7, and the D gene may be TRBD1, 6 bases matching. The source material was PBMCs. This clonotype originated in a man aged 80 or over with head and neck cancer. The CDR3: CASRQPGQYYEQYF. The nucleotide sequence is given as TGTGCCAGCAGACAACCGGGACAATACTACGAGCAGTACTTC.